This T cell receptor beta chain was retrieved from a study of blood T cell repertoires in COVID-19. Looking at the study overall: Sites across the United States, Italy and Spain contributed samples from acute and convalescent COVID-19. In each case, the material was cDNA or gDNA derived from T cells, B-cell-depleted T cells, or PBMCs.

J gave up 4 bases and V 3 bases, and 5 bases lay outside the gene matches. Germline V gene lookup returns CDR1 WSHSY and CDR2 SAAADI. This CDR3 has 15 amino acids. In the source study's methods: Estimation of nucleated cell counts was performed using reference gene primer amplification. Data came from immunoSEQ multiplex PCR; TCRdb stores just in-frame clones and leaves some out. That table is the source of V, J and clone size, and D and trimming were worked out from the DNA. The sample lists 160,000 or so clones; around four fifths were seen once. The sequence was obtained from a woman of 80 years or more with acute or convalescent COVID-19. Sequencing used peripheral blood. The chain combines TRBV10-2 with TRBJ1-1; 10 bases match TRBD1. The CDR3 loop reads CASSDRDRGGTEAFF. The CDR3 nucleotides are TGCGCCAGCAGTGATCGGGACAGGGGCGGCACTGAAGCTTTCTTT.